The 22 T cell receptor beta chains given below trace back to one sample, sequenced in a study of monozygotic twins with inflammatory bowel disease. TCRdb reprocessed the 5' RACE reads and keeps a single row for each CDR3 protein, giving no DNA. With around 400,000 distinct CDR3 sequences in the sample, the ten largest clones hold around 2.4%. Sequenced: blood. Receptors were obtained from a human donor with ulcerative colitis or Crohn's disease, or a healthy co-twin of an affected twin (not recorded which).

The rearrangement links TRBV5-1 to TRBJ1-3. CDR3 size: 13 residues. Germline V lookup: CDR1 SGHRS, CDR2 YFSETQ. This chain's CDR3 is CASSSRPGNTIYF. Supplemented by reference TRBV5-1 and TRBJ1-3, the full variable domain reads KAGVTQTPRYLIKTRGQQVTLSCSPISGHRSVSWYQQTPGQGLQFLFEYFSETQRNKGNFPGRFSGRQFSNSRSEMNVSTLELGDSALYLCASSSRPGNTIYFGEGSWLTVV.

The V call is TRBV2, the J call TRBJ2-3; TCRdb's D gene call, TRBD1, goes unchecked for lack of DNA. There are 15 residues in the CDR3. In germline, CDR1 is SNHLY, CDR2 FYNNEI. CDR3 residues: CASRARTGEGDTQYF. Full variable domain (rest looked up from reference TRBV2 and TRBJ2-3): EPEVTQTPSHQVTQMGQEVILRCVPISNHLYFYWYRQILGQKVEFLVSFYNNEISEKSEIFDDQFSVERPDGSNFTLKIRSTKLEDSAMYFCASRARTGEGDTQYFGPGTRLTVL.

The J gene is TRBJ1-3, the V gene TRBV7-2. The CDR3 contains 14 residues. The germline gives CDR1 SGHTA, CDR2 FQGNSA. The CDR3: CASSLVPRENTIYF.

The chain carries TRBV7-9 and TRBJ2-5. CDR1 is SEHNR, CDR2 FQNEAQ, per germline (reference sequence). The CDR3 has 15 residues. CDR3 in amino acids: CASSLRGQIQETQYF.

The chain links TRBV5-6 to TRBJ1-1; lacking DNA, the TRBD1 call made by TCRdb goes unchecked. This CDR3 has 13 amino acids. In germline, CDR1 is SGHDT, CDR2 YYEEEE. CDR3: CASSGRGYTEAFF.

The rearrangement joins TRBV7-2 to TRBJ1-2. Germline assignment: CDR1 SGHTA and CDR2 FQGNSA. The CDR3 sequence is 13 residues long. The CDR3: CASRLQEKAGYTF.

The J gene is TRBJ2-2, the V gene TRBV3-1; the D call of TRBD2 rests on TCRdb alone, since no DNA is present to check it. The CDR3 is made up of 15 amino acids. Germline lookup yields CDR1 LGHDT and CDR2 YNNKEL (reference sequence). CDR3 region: CASRPLAGLTGELFF.

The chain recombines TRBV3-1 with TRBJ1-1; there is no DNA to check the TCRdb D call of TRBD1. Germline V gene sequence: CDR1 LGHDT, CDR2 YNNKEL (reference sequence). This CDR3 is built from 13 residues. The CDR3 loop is CASSHEGGSEAFF. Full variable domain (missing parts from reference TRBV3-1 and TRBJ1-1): DTAVSQTPKYLVTQMGNDKSIKCEQNLGHDTMYWYKQDSKKFLKIMFSYNNKELIINETVPNRFSPKSPDKAHLNLHINSLELGDSAVYFCASSHEGGSEAFFGQGTRLTVV.

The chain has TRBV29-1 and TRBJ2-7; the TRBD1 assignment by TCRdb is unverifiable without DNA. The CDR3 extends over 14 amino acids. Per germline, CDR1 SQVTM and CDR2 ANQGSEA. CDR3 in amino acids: CSVAGQGFPYEQYF.

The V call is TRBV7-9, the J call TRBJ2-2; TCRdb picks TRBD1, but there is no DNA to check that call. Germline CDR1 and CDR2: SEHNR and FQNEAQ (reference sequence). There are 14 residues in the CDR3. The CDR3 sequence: CASSPGAKSGELFF.

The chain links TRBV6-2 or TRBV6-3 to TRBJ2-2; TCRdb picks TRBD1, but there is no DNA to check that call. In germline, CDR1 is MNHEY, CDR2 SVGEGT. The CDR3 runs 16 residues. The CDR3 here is CASHSPGTGPTGELFF.

CDR3 loop: CASSLKPSSGDTQYF. The chain uses TRBV7-2 and TRBJ2-3; TCRdb proposes TRBD2, but this gene call is untestable without DNA. The CDR3 runs 15 residues. Germline V gene lookup returns CDR1 SGHTA and CDR2 FQGNSA.

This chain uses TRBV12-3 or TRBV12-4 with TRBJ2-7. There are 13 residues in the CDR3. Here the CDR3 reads CASSLGMAYEQYF.

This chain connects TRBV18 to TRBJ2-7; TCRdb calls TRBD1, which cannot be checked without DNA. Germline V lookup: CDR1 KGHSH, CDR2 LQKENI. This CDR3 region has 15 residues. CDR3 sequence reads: CASSPVQGGSYEQYF.

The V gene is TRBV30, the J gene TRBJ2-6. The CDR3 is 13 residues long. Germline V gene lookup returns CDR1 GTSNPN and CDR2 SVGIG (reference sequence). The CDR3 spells CAWSPSGANVLTF.

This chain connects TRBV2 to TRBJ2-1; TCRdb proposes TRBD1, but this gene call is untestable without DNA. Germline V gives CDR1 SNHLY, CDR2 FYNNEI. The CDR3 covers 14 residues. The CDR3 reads CAGTGREAYNEQFF.

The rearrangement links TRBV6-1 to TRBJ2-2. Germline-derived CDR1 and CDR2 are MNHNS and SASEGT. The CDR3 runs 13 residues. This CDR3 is CASRAGLTGELFF.

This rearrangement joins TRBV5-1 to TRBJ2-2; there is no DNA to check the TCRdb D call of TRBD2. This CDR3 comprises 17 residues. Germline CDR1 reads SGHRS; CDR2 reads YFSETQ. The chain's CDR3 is CASSFSPFTPLAGELFF.

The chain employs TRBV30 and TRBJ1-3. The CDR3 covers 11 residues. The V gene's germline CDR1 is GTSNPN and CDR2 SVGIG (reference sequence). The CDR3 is CAWPRGNTIYF. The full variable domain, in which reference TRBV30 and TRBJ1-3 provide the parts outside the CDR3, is SQTIHQWPATLVQPVGSPLSLECTVEGTSNPNLYWYRQAAGRGLQLLFYSVGIGQISSEVPQNLSASRPQDRQFILSSKKLLLSDSGFYLCAWPRGNTIYFGEGSWLTVV.

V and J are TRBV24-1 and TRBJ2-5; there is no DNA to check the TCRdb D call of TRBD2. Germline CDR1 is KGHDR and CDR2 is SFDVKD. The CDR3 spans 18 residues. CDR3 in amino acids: CATSDPSTSGRTQETQYF.

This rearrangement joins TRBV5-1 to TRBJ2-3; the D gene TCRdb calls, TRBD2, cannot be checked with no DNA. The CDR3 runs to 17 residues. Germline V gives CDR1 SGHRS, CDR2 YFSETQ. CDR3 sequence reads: CASSLAQLAGSTDTQYF.

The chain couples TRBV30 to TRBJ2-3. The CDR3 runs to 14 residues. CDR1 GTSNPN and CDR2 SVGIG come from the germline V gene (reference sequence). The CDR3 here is CAWSAARSTDTQYF.